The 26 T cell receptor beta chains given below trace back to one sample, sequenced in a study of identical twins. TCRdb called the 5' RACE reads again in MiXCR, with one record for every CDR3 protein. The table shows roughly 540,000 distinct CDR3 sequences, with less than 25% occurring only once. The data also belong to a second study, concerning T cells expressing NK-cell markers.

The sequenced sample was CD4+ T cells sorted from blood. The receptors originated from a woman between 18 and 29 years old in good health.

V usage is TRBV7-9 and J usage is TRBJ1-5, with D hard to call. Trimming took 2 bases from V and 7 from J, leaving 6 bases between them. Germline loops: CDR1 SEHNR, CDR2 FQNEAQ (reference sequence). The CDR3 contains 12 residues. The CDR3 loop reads CASSLIGQPQHF. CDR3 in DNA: TGTGCCAGCAGCTTAATCGGGCAGCCCCAGCATTTT.

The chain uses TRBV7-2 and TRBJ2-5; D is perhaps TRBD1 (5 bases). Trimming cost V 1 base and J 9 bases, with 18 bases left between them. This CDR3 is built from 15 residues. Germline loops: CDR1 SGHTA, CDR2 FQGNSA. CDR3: CASSLDVTGMTAQYF. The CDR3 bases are TGTGCCAGCAGCTTAGATGTAACAGGAATGACGGCCCAGTACTTC.

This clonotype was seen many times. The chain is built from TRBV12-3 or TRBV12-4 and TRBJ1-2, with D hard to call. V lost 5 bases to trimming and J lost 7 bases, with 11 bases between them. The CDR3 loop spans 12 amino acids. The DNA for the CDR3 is TGTGCCAGCAGTCGGACTGATTCTGGCTACACCTTC. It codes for CASSRTDSGYTF.

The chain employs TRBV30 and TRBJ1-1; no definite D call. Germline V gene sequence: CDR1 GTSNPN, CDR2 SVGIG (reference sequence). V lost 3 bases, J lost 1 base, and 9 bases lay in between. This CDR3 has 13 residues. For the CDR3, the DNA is TGTGCCTGGAGCCTAAGCAGGAACACTGAAGCTTTCTTT. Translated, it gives CAWSLSRNTEAFF.

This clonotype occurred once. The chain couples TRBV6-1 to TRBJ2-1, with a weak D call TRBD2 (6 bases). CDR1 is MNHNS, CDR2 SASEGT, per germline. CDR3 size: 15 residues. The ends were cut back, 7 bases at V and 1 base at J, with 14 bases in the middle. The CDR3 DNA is TGTGCCAGCACCCGGGGGAGAGGGTCCTACAATGAGCAGTTCTTC. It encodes CASTRGRGSYNEQFF.

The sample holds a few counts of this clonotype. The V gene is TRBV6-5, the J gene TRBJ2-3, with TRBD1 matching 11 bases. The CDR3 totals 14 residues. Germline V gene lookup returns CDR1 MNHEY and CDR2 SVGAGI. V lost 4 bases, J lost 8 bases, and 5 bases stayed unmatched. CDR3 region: CASSFGQGASTQYF. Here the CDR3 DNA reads TGTGCCAGCAGTTTCGGACAGGGGGCGAGTACGCAGTATTTT.

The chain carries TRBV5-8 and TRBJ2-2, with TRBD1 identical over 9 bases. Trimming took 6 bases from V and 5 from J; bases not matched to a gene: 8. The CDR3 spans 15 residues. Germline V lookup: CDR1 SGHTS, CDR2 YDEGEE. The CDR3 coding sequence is TGTGCCAGCACCCACAGGGGGCGCGGAACCGGGGAGCTGTTTTTT. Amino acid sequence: CASTHRGRGTGELFF.

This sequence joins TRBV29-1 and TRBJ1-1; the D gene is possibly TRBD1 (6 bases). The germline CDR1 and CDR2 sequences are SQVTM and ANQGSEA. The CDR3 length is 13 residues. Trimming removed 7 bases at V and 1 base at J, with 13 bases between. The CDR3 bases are TGCAGCGCCGAGACCAGGGGGAACACTGAAGCTTTCTTT. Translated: CSAETRGNTEAFF. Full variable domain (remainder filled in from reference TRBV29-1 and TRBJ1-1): SAVISQKPSRDICQRGTSLTIQCQVDSQVTMMFWYRQQPGQSLTLIATANQGSEATYESGFVIDKFPISRPNLTFSTLTVSNMSPEDSSIYLCSAETRGNTEAFFGQGTRLTVV.

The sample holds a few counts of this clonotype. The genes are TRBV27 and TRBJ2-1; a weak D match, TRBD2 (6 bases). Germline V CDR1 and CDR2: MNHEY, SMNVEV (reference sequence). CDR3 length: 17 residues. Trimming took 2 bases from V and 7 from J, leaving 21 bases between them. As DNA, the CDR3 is TGTGCCAGCAGTTTAGACGGGATCGGGGGAGATCCGAATGAGCAGTTCTTC. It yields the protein CASSLDGIGGDPNEQFF.

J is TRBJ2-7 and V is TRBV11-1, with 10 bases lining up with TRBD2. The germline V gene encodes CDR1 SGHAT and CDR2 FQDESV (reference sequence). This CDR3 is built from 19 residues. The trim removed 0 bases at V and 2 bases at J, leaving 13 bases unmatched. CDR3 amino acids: CASSLALLAGKRRAYEQYF. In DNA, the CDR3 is TGTGCCAGCAGCTTAGCGCTACTAGCGGGAAAAAGGCGGGCCTACGAGCAGTACTTC.

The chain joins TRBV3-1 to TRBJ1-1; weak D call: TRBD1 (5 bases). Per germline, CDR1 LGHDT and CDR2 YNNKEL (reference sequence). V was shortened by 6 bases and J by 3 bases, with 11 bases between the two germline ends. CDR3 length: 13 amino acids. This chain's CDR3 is CASRGTRHTEAFF. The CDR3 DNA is TGTGCCAGCAGAGGGACTCGGCACACTGAAGCTTTCTTT.

The CDR3 sequence: CASSIPSRPYEQYF. DNA of the CDR3: TGTGCCAGCAGTATCCCCTCCCGGCCTTACGAGCAGTACTTC. The chain joins TRBV12-3 or TRBV12-4 to TRBJ2-7; unclear D gene. V lost 5 bases, J lost 4 bases, and 15 bases lay in between. The CDR3 contains 14 residues.

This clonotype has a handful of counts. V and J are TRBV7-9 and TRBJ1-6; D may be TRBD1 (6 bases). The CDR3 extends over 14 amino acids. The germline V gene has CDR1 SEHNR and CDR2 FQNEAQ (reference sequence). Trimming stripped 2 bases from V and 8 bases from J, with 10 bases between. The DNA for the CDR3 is TGTGCCAGCAGCTTACAGGGGCGGGATTCACCCCTCCACTTT. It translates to CASSLQGRDSPLHF.

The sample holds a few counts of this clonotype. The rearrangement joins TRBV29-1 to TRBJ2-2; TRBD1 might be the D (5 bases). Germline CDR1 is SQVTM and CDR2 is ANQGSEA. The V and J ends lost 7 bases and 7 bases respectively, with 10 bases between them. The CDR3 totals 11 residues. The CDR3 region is CSGQGYGELFF. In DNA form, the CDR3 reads TGCAGCGGGCAGGGTTACGGGGAGCTGTTTTTT.

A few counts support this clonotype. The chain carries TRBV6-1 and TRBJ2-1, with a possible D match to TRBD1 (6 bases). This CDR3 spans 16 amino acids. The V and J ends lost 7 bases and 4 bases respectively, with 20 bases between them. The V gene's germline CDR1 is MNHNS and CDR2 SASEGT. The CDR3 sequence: CASIGSGGVGYNEQFF. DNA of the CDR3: TGTGCCAGCATCGGTAGTGGGGGCGTCGGTTACAATGAGCAGTTCTTC.

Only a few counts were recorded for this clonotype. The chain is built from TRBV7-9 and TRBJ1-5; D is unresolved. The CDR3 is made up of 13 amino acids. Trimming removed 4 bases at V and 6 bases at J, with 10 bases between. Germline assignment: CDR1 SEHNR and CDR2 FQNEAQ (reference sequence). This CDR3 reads CASSSGGVQPQHF. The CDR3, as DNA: TGTGCCAGCAGCTCAGGTGGCGTTCAGCCCCAGCATTTT.

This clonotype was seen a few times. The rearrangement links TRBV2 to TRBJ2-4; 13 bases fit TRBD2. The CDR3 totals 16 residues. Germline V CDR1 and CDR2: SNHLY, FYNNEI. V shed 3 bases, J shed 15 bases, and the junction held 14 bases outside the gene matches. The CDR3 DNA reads TGTGCCAGCAGTGACCGGACTAGCGGGGGCCGAGGGGTTCGGTACTTC. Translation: CASSDRTSGGRGVRYF. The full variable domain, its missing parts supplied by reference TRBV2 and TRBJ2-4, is EPEVTQTPSHQVTQMGQEVILRCVPISNHLYFYWYRQILGQKVEFLVSFYNNEISEKSEIFDDQFSVERPDGSNFTLKIRSTKLEDSAMYFCASSDRTSGGRGVRYFGAGTRLSVL.

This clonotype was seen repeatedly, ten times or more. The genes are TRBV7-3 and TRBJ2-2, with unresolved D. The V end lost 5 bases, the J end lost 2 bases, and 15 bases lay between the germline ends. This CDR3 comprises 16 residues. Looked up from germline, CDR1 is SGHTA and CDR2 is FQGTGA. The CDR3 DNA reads TGTGCCAGCAGCCGGAACGGCGGTTTTAACACCGGGGAGCTGTTTTTT. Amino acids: CASSRNGGFNTGELFF. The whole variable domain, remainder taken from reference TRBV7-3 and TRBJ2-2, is GAGVSQTPSNKVTEKGKYVELRCDPISGHTALYWYRQSLGQGPEFLIYFQGTGAADDSGLPNDRFFAVRPEGSVSTLKIQRTERGDSAVYLCASSRNGGFNTGELFFGEGSRLTVL.

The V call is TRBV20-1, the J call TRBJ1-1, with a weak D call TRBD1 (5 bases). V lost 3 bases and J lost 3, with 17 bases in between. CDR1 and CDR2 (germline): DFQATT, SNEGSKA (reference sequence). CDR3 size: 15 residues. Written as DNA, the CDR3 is TGCAGTGCTAGGGTAAGGGGCAGGGAGTACACTGAAGCTTTCTTT. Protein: CSARVRGREYTEAFF.

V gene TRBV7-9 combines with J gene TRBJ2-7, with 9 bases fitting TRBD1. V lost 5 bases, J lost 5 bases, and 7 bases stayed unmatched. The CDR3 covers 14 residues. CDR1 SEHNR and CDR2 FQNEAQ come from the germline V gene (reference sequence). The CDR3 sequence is CASSGRDRANEQYF. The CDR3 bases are TGTGCCAGCAGCGGCCGGGACAGGGCAAACGAGCAGTACTTC.

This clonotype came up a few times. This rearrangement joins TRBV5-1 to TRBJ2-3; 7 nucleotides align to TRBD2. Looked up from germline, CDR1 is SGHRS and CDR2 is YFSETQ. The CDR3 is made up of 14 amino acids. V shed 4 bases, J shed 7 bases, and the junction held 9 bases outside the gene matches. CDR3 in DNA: TGCGCCAGCAGCCGTTCGCGGGGGTCCTATACGCAGTATTTT. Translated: CASSRSRGSYTQYF.

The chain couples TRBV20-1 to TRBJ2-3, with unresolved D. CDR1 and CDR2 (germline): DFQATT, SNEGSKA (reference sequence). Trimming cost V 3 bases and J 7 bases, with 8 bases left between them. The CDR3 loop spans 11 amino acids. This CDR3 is CSARSMNTQYF. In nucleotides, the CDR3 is TGCAGTGCTAGGTCGATGAATACGCAGTATTTT.

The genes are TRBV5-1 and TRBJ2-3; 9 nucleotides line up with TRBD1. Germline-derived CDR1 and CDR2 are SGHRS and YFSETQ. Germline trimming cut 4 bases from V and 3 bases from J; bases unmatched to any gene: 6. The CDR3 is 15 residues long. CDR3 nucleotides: TGCGCCAGCAGCCGTGGACAGGGGAGGACAGATACGCAGTATTTT. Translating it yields CASSRGQGRTDTQYF.

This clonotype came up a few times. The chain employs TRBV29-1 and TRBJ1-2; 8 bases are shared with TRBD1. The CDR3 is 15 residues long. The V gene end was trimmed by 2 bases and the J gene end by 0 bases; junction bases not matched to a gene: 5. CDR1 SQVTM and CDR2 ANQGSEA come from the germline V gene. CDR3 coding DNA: TGCAGCGTTGAAACCCGGACAGGGACTAACTATGGCTACACCTTC. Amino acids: CSVETRTGTNYGYTF.

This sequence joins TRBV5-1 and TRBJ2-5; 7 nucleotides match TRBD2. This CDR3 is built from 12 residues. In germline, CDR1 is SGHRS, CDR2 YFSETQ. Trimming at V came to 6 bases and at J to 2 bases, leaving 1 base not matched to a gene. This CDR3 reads CASKRDQETQYF. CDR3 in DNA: TGCGCCAGCAAGCGGGATCAAGAGACCCAGTACTTC.

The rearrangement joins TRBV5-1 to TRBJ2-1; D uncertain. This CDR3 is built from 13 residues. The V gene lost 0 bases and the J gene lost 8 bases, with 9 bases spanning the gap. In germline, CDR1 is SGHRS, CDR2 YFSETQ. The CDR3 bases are TGCGCCAGCAGCTTGGAACGATTACATGAGCAGTTCTTC. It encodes CASSLERLHEQFF.